The T cell receptor (beta chain) described here comes from a study of T-cell memory formation after mild COVID-19. This clonotype appeared many times. Its antigen is unknown. Study-level points and caveats: The pre-infection memory compartment contained some responding clones, suggesting cross-reactive memory joined. Second-wave clones with a day 37 peak had unconfirmed SARS-CoV-2 specificity. CD4/CD8 balance held among clones contracting day 15 to 85, and later expanders leaned CD4+.

TCRalpha and TCRbeta libraries used 5'RACE with constant-segment primers and UMIs. TCRdb recomputed calls from the 5' RACE reads with MiXCR, one row per CDR3 protein. This sample has approximately 65,000 distinct CDR3 sequences, with about 10% found just once. The CDR3 sequence is 13 residues long. Trimming removed 1 base from V and 7 bases from J, with 10 bases in between. The gene calls are TRBV12-3 or TRBV12-4 and TRBJ2-5; D ambiguous. The sequenced sample was PBMCs or a T cell subset sorted from them (not recorded which). The TCR originated in a man younger than 30 who had mild COVID-19 (a few samples of this study predate the infection). Cell type and time point are not known. CDR3 in DNA: TGTGCCAGCAGTTTAGGACTTAAAGGGACCCAGTACTTC. It is translated as CASSLGLKGTQYF.